The T cell receptor (beta chain) under discussion was sequenced for a study of tumor-infiltrating lymphocytes in primary liver carcinoma. Remarks on this clonotype: What it recognizes is unknown. This clone may be a read error of a much larger clone one base away.

The roughly 17-31 mg bulk tissue piece was not sorted before simultaneous RNA and DNA extraction. The input was roughly 0.5 ug total RNA; TCR beta cDNA was made from it with a constant-region primer. Generation of the TCR beta libraries relied on three nested multiplex PCR rounds using slightly modified ARM-PCR. Two initial PCR rounds of about 11 cycles each paired TRBV1-TRBV30 forward primers with a C-beta reverse primer. Using its own MiXCR run on the multiplex PCR reads, TCRdb lists one record per CDR3 protein. The sample has around 71,000 distinct CDR3 sequences, around 75% seen once. Overall study findings and caveats: Blood trailed tumors significantly in top-250-clone fraction (p = 0.039). Researchers report that only about 7.5-24% of top clones turned up in all five tumor regions.

From germline, CDR1 is MNHNS and CDR2 SASEGT. V lost 7 bases to trimming and J lost 6 bases, with 12 bases between them. The CDR3 has 13 amino acids. The sample taken for sequencing was liver tumor tissue from sampling region 4. As for subset: tumor region T4, right-lateral pole. V gene TRBV6-1 combines with J gene TRBJ2-2; tentatively, D is TRBD1 (5 bases). This receptor was taken from a woman between 55 and 75 years old with primary liver carcinoma and hepatitis B virus infection. The CDR3 DNA reads TGTGCCAGCAACTGCAGGGATGCCGGGGAGCTGTTTTTT. Translated: CASNCRDAGELFF.